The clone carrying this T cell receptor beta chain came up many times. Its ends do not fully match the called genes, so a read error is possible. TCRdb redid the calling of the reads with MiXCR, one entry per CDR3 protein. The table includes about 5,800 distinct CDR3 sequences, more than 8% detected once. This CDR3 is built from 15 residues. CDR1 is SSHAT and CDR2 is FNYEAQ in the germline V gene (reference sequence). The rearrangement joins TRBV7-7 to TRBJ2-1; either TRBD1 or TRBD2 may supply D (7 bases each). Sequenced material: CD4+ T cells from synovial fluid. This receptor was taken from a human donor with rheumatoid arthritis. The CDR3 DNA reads TGTGCTAGCAGCTTGGGGGGGACAGCATACAATGAGCAGTTCTTC. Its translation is CASSLGGTAYNEQFF.